Listed below are T cell receptor beta chains from one sample, sequenced in a study of T cell responses to AZD1222 COVID-19 vaccine. Method: immunoSEQ multiplex PCR; TCRdb's copy keeps in-frame clones and lacks some. The data contain more than 95,000 clones, around 83% of them singletons. The input for sequencing was peripheral blood, taken 28 days after the second AZD1222 dose. Receptors originate from an adult who received the AZD1222 COVID-19 vaccine. Each CDR3 is given with its conserved first and last residue. A D gene is named only where the DNA matches it firmly. Size is omitted from some rows. Given values are once, few, many or a class for expanded clones.

d_gene | abundance | j_gene | v_gene | CDR3aa | CDR3nt
TRBD1 | NA | TRBJ1-1 | TRBV7-2 | CASSPGQGLTEAFF | TGTGCCAGCAGCCCGGGACAGGGTCTCACTGAAGCTTTCTTT
NA | NA | TRBJ1-3 | TRBV19 | CASSPRANSGNTIYF | TGTGCCAGTTCCCCACGCGCCAACTCTGGAAACACCATATATTTT
NA | NA | TRBJ2-3 | TRBV15 | CATSRGGTGYETDTQYF | TGTGCCACCAGCAGAGGCGGTACGGGTTACGAGACAGATACGCAGTATTTT
TRBD2 | once | TRBJ2-1 | TRBV4-3 | CASSRGGPYNEQFF | TGCGCCAGCAGCCGCGGGGGGCCCTACAATGAGCAGTTCTTC
NA | once | TRBJ1-1 | TRBV24-1 | CATRHSAITEAFF | TGTGCCACCAGGCATTCAGCGATTACTGAAGCTTTCTTT
TRBD1 | NA | TRBJ2-7 | TRBV10-3 | CAISGTGIGTEQYF | TGTGCCATCAGTGGGACAGGGATTGGGACCGAGCAGTACTTC
NA | NA | TRBJ1-4 | TRBV5-6 | CASSLGGRTNEKLFF | TGTGCCAGCAGCTTAGGGGGAAGGACTAATGAAAAACTGTTTTTT
NA | once | TRBJ1-2 | TRBV10-3 | CAISDRVGANYGYTF | TGTGCCATCAGTGACAGGGTGGGAGCTAACTATGGCTACACCTTC
NA | NA | TRBJ1-3 | TRBV5-1 | CASSLGGAQGNTIYF | TGCGCCAGCAGCTTGGGTGGGGCCCAGGGAAACACCATATATTTT
NA | NA | TRBJ1-2 | TRBV7-9 | CASSPDAGTFNGYTF | TGTGCCAGCAGCCCGGACGCCGGGACCTTTAATGGCTACACCTTC
NA | NA | TRBJ1-1 | TRBV19 | CASSPRYTEAFF | TGTGCCAGTAGTCCGAGGTACACTGAAGCTTTCTTT
NA | NA | TRBJ1-5 | TRBV19 | CTGLVRQPQHF | TGTACGGGGCTGGTTCGCCAGCCCCAGCATTTT
NA | few | TRBJ1-3 | TRBV11-2 | CASSLGQRPSSGNTIYF | TGTGCCAGCAGCTTAGGACAGCGGCCGAGCTCTGGAAACACCATATATTTT
NA | NA | TRBJ2-1 | TRBV7-2 | CASSLALNSYNEQFF | TGTGCCAGCAGCTTGGCACTGAACTCCTACAATGAGCAGTTCTTC
NA | NA | TRBJ1-4 | TRBV7-2 | CASSLVLAATNEKLFF | TGTGCCAGCAGCTTAGTGTTGGCCGCAACTAATGAAAAACTGTTTTTT
TRBD2 | NA | TRBJ2-1 | TRBV11-2 | CASRIAGGSYNEQFF | TGTGCCAGCAGAATAGCGGGGGGGTCCTACAATGAGCAGTTCTTC
TRBD1 | NA | TRBJ2-1 | TRBV12-5 | CASGQGQGYYNEQFF | TGTGCTAGTGGTCAGGGACAGGGGTACTACAATGAGCAGTTCTTC
NA | NA | TRBJ2-5 | TRBV29-1 | CSVQEVGETQYF | TGCAGCGTTCAGGAGGTGGGGGAGACCCAGTACTTC
TRBD1 | NA | TRBJ1-2 | TRBV13 | CASSLGITGGHGYTF | TGTGCCAGCAGCTTAGGGATAACAGGGGGCCATGGCTACACCTTC
NA | NA | TRBJ2-3 | TRBV7-8 | CASSLTGSDTQYF | TGTGCCAGCAGCCTGACAGGATCCGATACGCAGTATTTT
TRBD2 | NA | TRBJ2-3 | TRBV29-1 | CSVEGGLAGGGDTQYF | TGCAGCGTTGAGGGCGGACTAGCGGGAGGGGGAGATACGCAGTATTTT
NA | few | TRBJ1-1 | TRBV19 | CASSIDRGEAEAFF | TGTGCCAGTAGTATAGATCGGGGGGAGGCTGAAGCTTTCTTT
TRBD1 | few | TRBJ2-7 | TRBV4-2 | CASSQGQGAYEQYF | TGTGCCAGCAGCCAAGGACAGGGGGCCTACGAGCAGTACTTC
NA | NA | TRBJ1-2 | TRBV24-1 | CATSEAGEGYGYTF | TGTGCCACCAGTGAGGCAGGGGAGGGATATGGCTACACCTTC
TRBD1 | NA | TRBJ1-3 | TRBV29-1 | CSVARDSYSGNTIYF | TGCAGCGTTGCCCGGGACAGTTACTCTGGAAACACCATATATTTT
NA | NA | TRBJ2-2 | TRBV27 | CASRLGTANTGELFF | TGTGCCAGCAGACTCGGGACGGCGAACACCGGGGAGCTGTTTTTT
NA | NA | TRBJ2-3 | TRBV20-1 | CSGGNTDTQYF | TGCAGTGGGGGGAACACAGATACGCAGTATTTT
TRBD1 | once | TRBJ1-2 | TRBV5-1 | CASSLLGQGESYTF | TGCGCCAGCAGCTTGCTGGGGCAGGGGGAAAGCTACACCTTC
TRBD2 | once | TRBJ2-5 | TRBV7-2 | CASSLMAGEETQYF | TGTGCCAGCAGCTTAATGGCGGGGGAAGAGACCCAGTACTTC
TRBD1 | NA | TRBJ1-2 | TRBV5-5 | CASSFPDRGMSGYTF | TGTGCCAGCAGCTTCCCTGACAGGGGAATGAGTGGCTACACCTTC
TRBD2 | NA | TRBJ2-1 | TRBV5-1 | CASSLGSGGSYNEQFF | TGCGCCAGCAGCTTGGGGAGCGGGGGGTCCTACAATGAGCAGTTCTTC
NA | NA | TRBJ1-2 | TRBV5-5 | CASRFTGTPQAGYTF | TGTGCCAGCAGGTTCACCGGGACTCCCCAAGCAGGCTACACCTTC
TRBD1 | NA | TRBJ2-7 | TRBV19 | CASSFRQGGTYEQYF | TGTGCCAGTAGTTTTCGACAGGGGGGGACCTACGAGCAGTACTTC
NA | NA | TRBJ2-7 | TRBV7-9 | CASSLGEYQYF | TGTGCCAGCAGCTTAGGAGAATACCAGTACTTC
NA | NA | TRBJ1-2 | TRBV7-2 | CASSERPRDYGYTF | TGTGCCAGCAGCGAACGACCGAGAGACTATGGCTACACCTTC
NA | NA | TRBJ1-2 | TRBV7-2 | CASSLGYWMDGYTF | TGTGCCAGCAGCTTAGGGTACTGGATGGATGGCTACACCTTC
NA | NA | TRBJ1-1 | TRBV24-1 | CATSDSRVLNTEAFF | TGTGCCACCAGTGATTCGAGGGTTCTGAACACTGAAGCTTTCTTT
NA | NA | TRBJ2-2 | TRBV15 | CATSRDLGGVGTGELFF | TGTGCCACCAGCAGAGATTTGGGCGGGGTCGGCACCGGGGAGCTGTTTTTT
TRBD2 | NA | TRBJ2-5 | TRBV5-1 | CASGGVQETQYF | TGCGCCAGCGGGGGGGTCCAAGAGACCCAGTACTTC